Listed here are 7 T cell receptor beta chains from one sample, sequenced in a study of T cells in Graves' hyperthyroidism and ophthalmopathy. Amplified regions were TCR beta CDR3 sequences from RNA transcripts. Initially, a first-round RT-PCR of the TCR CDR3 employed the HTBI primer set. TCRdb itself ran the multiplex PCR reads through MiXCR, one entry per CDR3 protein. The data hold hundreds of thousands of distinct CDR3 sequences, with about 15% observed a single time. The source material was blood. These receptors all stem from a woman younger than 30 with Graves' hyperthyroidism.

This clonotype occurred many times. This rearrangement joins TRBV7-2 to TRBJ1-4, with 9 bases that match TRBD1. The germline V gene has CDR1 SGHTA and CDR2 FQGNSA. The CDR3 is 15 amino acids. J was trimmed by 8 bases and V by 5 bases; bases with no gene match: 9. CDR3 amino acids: CASSPYRGPGEKLFF. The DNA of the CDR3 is TGTGCCAGCAGCCCCTACAGGGGGCCAGGGGAAAAACTGTTTTTT.

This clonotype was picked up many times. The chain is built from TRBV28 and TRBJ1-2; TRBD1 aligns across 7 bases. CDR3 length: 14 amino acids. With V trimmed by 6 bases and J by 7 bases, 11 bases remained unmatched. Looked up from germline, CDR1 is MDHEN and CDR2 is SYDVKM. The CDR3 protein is CASRLSQQGSGYTF. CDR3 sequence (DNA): TGTGCCAGCAGGCTTTCCCAACAGGGGAGTGGCTACACCTTC.

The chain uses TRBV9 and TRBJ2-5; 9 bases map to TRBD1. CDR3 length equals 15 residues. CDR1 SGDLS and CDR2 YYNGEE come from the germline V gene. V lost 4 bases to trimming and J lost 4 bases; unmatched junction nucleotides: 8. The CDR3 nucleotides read TGTGCCAGCAGCACCCGGACAGGGGACGGAGAGACCCAGTACTTC. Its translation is CASSTRTGDGETQYF.

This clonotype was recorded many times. In DNA, the CDR3 is TGTGCCAGCAGCCAAGGAAGACAGGGGAAAGCCCTCCACTTT. It encodes CASSQGRQGKALHF. The J gene is TRBJ1-6, the V gene TRBV3-1, with TRBD1 identical over 8 bases. Germline-derived CDR1 and CDR2 are LGHDT and YNNKEL (reference sequence). This CDR3 has 14 amino acids. V lost 1 base, J lost 14 bases, and 7 bases stayed unmatched.

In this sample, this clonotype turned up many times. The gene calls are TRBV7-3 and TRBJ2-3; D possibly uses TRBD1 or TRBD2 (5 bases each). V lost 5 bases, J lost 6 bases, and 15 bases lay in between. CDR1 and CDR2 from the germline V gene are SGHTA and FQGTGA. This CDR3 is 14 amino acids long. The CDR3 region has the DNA TGTGCCAGCAGCGCTAGCCAGGGTTCTGATACGCAGTATTTT. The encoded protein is CASSASQGSDTQYF.

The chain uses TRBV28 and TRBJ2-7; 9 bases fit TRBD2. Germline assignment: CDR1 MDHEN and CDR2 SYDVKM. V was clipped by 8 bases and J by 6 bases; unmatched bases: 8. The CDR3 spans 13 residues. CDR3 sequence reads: CASQDSGGTEQYF. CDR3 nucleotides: TGTGCCAGCCAGGATAGCGGGGGTACCGAGCAGTACTTC. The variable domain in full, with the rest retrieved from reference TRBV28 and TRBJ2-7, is DVKVTQSSRYLVKRTGEKVFLECVQDMDHENMFWYRQDPGLGLRLIYFSYDVKMKEKGDIPEGYSVSREKKERFSLILESASTNQTSMYLCASQDSGGTEQYFGPGTRLTVT.

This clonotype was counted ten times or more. The CDR3 region is CASSPGTVNEKLFF. CDR3 coding DNA: TGTGCCAGCTCACCGGGGACGGTTAATGAAAAACTGTTTTTT. This chain links TRBV18 with TRBJ1-4, with D possibly matching TRBD1 (5 bases). Germline assignment: CDR1 KGHSH and CDR2 LQKENI. Trimming removed 3 bases from V and 4 bases from J, with 9 bases in between. There are 14 residues in the CDR3.